Shown below are 18 T cell receptor beta chains from a single sample sequenced in a study of blood T cell repertoires in COVID-19. Clones were sequenced by immunoSEQ multiplex PCR, and TCRdb holds only the in-frame ones, with some missing. This repertoire shows 350,000 to 450,000 clones, about 90% found once; its top ten account for 1.5% to 2%. The specimen sequenced was PBMCs or T cells enriched from blood (not recorded which). The receptors were gathered from a woman in her twenties or thirties who had recovered from COVID-19.

This chain links TRBV5-1 with TRBJ2-6; no reliable D call. The CDR3 covers 15 residues. Looked up from germline, CDR1 is SGHRS and CDR2 is YFSETQ. Trimming removed 1 base at V and 3 bases at J, with 8 bases between. The CDR3 protein is CASSLPADGANVLTF. For the CDR3, the DNA is TGCGCCAGCAGCTTGCCTGCGGATGGGGCCAACGTCCTGACTTTC.

This clone occurred a few times. The chain links TRBV3-1 (or the pseudogene TRBV3-2) to TRBJ2-7, with unresolved D. V was shortened by 6 bases and J by 6 bases, with 9 bases between the two germline ends. The CDR3 is 11 amino acids. In germline, CDR1 is LGHDT, CDR2 YNNKEL (reference sequence). In DNA, the CDR3 is TGTGCCAGCAGGGGCCCAGTCGAGCAGTACTTC. Translated, it gives CASRGPVEQYF.

This sequence joins TRBV3-1 (or the pseudogene TRBV3-2) and TRBJ2-1; 10 nucleotides agree with TRBD2. The CDR3 loop spans 17 amino acids. CDR1 is LGHDT, CDR2 YNNKEL, per germline (reference sequence). After removal of 3 bases from V and 7 bases from J, the junction contained 12 bases not matched to a gene. The DNA for the CDR3 is TGTGCCAGCAGCCATGTAAGCGGGGGGGCCTCAGTAAATGAGCAGTTCTTC. Amino acids: CASSHVSGGASVNEQFF.

The chain combines TRBV2 with TRBJ2-7; the match to TRBD2 covers 9 bases. Unmatched junction bases numbered 8, after V lost 5 bases and J lost 3 bases. The CDR3 is 15 residues long. CDR1 is SNHLY, CDR2 FYNNEI, per germline. The CDR3 coding sequence is TGTGCCAGCAGTACCGCGGGGGGGACGGGCTACGAGCAGTACTTC. Protein sequence: CASSTAGGTGYEQYF.

This clone was recorded many times. This chain uses TRBV4-1 with TRBJ1-4, with TRBD1 as a possible D gene (5 bases). This CDR3 has 15 residues. Germline V gene data show CDR1 as MGHRA and CDR2 as YSYEKL. V was shortened by 4 bases and J by 8 bases, with 17 bases between the two germline ends. In nucleotides, the CDR3 is TGCGCCAGCAGCCGTGGCCAAGCAGGGAACGAAAAACTGTTTTTT. Protein product: CASSRGQAGNEKLFF.

The genes are TRBV18 and TRBJ1-1, with 7 bases aligning to TRBD1. The CDR3 runs to 15 residues. The J segment lost 3 bases and the V segment lost 5 bases, leaving 9 bases of the junction unmatched. Germline CDR1 is KGHSH and CDR2 is LQKENI. CDR3 DNA: TGTGCCAGCTCAACTATTACAGGGGCGGACACTGAAGCTTTCTTT. Translation gives CASSTITGADTEAFF.

The J gene is TRBJ2-5, the V gene TRBV5-4, with D perhaps matching TRBD1 (5 bases). The CDR3 runs to 15 residues. The V gene's germline CDR1 is SGHNT and CDR2 YYREEE (reference sequence). Trimming shortened V by 1 base and J by 5 bases, and 15 bases separated the two germline ends. DNA of the CDR3: TGTGCCAGCAGCTTGAGGGGTTTAGGACCGGAGACCCAGTACTTC. Translation: CASSLRGLGPETQYF.

The J gene is TRBJ2-7, the V gene TRBV3-1 (or the pseudogene TRBV3-2); TRBD2 is a possible D gene (5 bases). Germline CDR1 LGHDT, CDR2 YNNKEL (reference sequence). The CDR3 totals 13 residues. V gave up 2 bases and J gave up 1 base, with 6 bases separating them. CDR3 residues: CASSQRGSYEQYF. For the CDR3, the DNA is TGTGCCAGCAGCCAACGGGGTTCCTACGAGCAGTACTTC.

The chain has TRBV6-1 and TRBJ1-6; D not certain. The CDR3 totals 13 residues. Germline V gene lookup returns CDR1 MNHNS and CDR2 SASEGT. Trimming pared 1 base from V and 12 bases from J, leaving 10 bases between. The CDR3 sequence: CASSEDQFGPLHF. The CDR3 region has the DNA TGTGCCAGCAGTGAAGACCAATTCGGACCCCTCCACTTT.

In its sample, this clone was seen once. This chain's CDR3 is CASSPTRAGELFF. In DNA form, the CDR3 reads TGTGCCAGTAGCCCGACCAGGGCCGGGGAGCTGTTTTTT. The chain uses TRBV19 and TRBJ2-2; TRBD1 is a possible D gene (5 bases). Germline V gene data show CDR1 as LNHDA and CDR2 as SQIVND (reference sequence). Trimming stripped 6 bases from V and 6 bases from J, with 11 bases between. The CDR3 covers 13 residues.

This rearrangement joins TRBV5-6 to TRBJ1-2, with TRBD1 identical over 10 bases. V gave up 0 bases and J gave up 2 bases; unmatched junction bases: 4. Germline CDR1 is SGHDT and CDR2 is YYEEEE. This CDR3 region has 16 residues. This CDR3 reads CASSLVGQGSNYGYTF. CDR3 nucleotides: TGTGCCAGCAGCTTGGTGGGACAGGGGTCGAACTATGGCTACACCTTC.

The J gene is TRBJ1-5, the V gene TRBV6-1; tentatively, D is TRBD1 (6 bases). CDR1 MNHNS and CDR2 SASEGT come from the germline V gene. The CDR3 spans 17 residues. Trimming shortened V by 4 bases and J by 3 bases, and 19 bases separated the two germline ends. CDR3 DNA: TGTGCCAGCAGTGCCTCAGTCCTCACAGGGCTCAATCAGCCCCAGCATTTT. Protein: CASSASVLTGLNQPQHF.

The chain combines TRBV21-1 with TRBJ2-1; the table names TRBD1, a call not compared with the DNA. TRBV21-1 is marked as a pseudogene. CDR3 length equals 17 residues. The CDR3 here is CASSNTRSTGSYNEQFF. CDR3 sequence (DNA): TGTGCCAGCAGCAACACGCGAAGCACAGGCTCCTACAATGAGCAGTTCTTC.

This clone was seen only once. V usage is TRBV10-3 and J usage is TRBJ2-5, with D uncertain. Germline-derived CDR1 and CDR2 are ENHRY and SYGVKD. The CDR3 runs to 12 residues. V shed 7 bases and J shed 5 bases, with 11 bases lying between them. The CDR3 here is CAITSTPETQYF. CDR3 in DNA: TGTGCCATCACTAGTACCCCGGAGACCCAGTACTTC.

The chain joins TRBV4-1 to TRBJ2-5; D unclear. The CDR3 contains 14 residues. Looked up from germline, CDR1 is MGHRA and CDR2 is YSYEKL. Trimming took off 0 bases at V and 2 bases at J, with 7 bases between the two ends. The CDR3 DNA reads TGCGCCAGCAGCCAAGATCCTACTCAAGAGACCCAGTACTTC. It is translated as CASSQDPTQETQYF.

The rearrangement joins TRBV19 to TRBJ2-3; 11 bases match TRBD2. The germline V gene encodes CDR1 LNHDA and CDR2 SQIVND (reference sequence). With 7 bases clipped from V and 0 bases from J, the junction kept 15 bases outside the gene matches. This CDR3 has 19 residues. CDR3: CASTPASGRLLLSTDTQYF. The CDR3 DNA reads TGTGCCAGTACCCCCGCTAGCGGGAGGCTTCTGTTGAGCACAGATACGCAGTATTTT. Full variable domain (missing parts from reference TRBV19 and TRBJ2-3): DGGITQSPKYLFRKEGQNVTLSCEQNLNHDAMYWYRQDPGQGLRLIYYSQIVNDFQKGDIAEGYSVSREKKESFPLTVTSAQKNPTAFYLCASTPASGRLLLSTDTQYFGPGTRLTVL.

The rearrangement links TRBV10-3 to TRBJ1-2; tentative D call: TRBD1 (5 bases). V lost 2 bases, J lost 7 bases, and 14 bases lay in between. The CDR3 contains 14 residues. Germline V gene data show CDR1 as ENHRY and CDR2 as SYGVKD. The CDR3 sequence: CAISEVRGGGGYTF. CDR3 in DNA: TGTGCCATCAGTGAGGTTAGGGGAGGAGGTGGCTACACCTTC.

CDR3 sequence reads: CASIFPTGSAFF. In DNA, the CDR3 is TGTGCCAGCATATTTCCAACAGGGTCGGCTTTCTTT. The chain employs TRBV28 and TRBJ1-1, with D maybe TRBD1 (6 bases). CDR1 is MDHEN and CDR2 is SYDVKM in the germline V gene. V shed 7 bases and J shed 11 bases, with 17 bases lying between them. This CDR3 spans 12 amino acids.